The 31 T cell receptor beta chains in this list originate from one sample, sequenced in a study of OX40 agonist ivuxolimab in advanced cancers. Produced via immunoSEQ multiplex PCR; TCRdb's table is partial and in-frame only. The sample has around 90,000 clones, 90% to 95% seen once; the top ten hold 2% to 2.5%. Material: CD4+ or CD8+ T cells sorted from blood, obtained in a trial of the OX40 agonist ivuxolimab. These receptors were taken from an adult with an advanced solid tumor such as melanoma, head and neck, liver or kidney cancer.

V is TRBV19 and J is TRBJ2-2, with D possibly TRBD2 on 6 matching bases. V was pared by 7 bases and J by 4 bases, with 16 bases between. Germline assignment: CDR1 LNHDA and CDR2 SQIVND (reference sequence). This CDR3 comprises 15 residues. The CDR3 DNA is TGTGCCAGTAACACCCGGGACTTCTTCACCGGGGAGCTGTTTTTT. Translating gives CASNTRDFFTGELFF.

The chain recombines TRBV7-2 with TRBJ2-5; TRBD2 aligns across 8 bases. The V and J ends lost 1 base and 5 bases, in that order; junction bases with no gene match: 3. The CDR3 has 14 residues. Germline V gene lookup returns CDR1 SGHTA and CDR2 FQGNSA. DNA of the CDR3: TGTGCCAGCAGCTTAGTAAAGCGGGGGGAGACCCAGTACTTC. Translated: CASSLVKRGETQYF.

The chain recombines TRBV18 with TRBJ2-2; a possible D gene is TRBD1 (5 bases). V dropped 4 bases and J dropped 0 bases, with 12 bases sitting between them. The length of the CDR3 is 16 residues. Germline V lookup: CDR1 KGHSH, CDR2 LQKENI. CDR3 bases: TGTGCCAGCTCACGGCAGGGAAACGCGAACACCGGGGAGCTGTTTTTT. The encoded protein is CASSRQGNANTGELFF.

The rearrangement links TRBV11-3 to TRBJ1-2, with D unresolved. The CDR3 has 15 residues. Germline CDR1 SGHNT, CDR2 YENEEA. The V end lost 4 bases, the J end lost 8 bases, and 20 bases lay between the germline ends. The CDR3 sequence: CASSSLAHRPYGYTF. For the CDR3, the DNA is TGTGCCAGCAGCTCGCTGGCCCACCGACCATACGGCTACACCTTC.

The chain carries TRBV4-1 and TRBJ2-1; perhaps TRBD1 as D (7 bases). The CDR3 spans 14 residues. Trimming stripped 6 bases from V and 1 base from J, with 10 bases between. Germline CDR1 reads MGHRA; CDR2 reads YSYEKL. The CDR3 protein is CASRPGGSYNEQFF. Written as DNA, the CDR3 is TGCGCCAGCAGACCAGGGGGGTCCTACAATGAGCAGTTCTTC.

This chain uses TRBV7-9 with TRBJ2-1; TRBD2 matches 9 bases. Germline loops: CDR1 SEHNR, CDR2 FQNEAQ (reference sequence). There are 15 residues in the CDR3. The ends lost 3 bases at V and 7 bases at J; junction bases unmatched: 7. In nucleotides, the CDR3 is TGTGCCAGCAGCTTCAGGCTAGCGGGAATAAATGAGCAGTTCTTC. Its translation: CASSFRLAGINEQFF.

V gene TRBV7-2 combines with J gene TRBJ2-2; TRBD1 matches at 10 bases. This CDR3 is built from 14 residues. Germline assignment: CDR1 SGHTA and CDR2 FQGNSA. J lost 7 bases, V lost 5 bases, and 4 bases had no gene match. This CDR3 reads CASSPGQGIGELFF. In nucleotides, the CDR3 is TGTGCCAGCAGCCCGGGACAGGGGATCGGGGAGCTGTTTTTT.

This chain joins TRBV7-2 and TRBJ2-2, with 7 positions matching TRBD2. Germline V gene sequence: CDR1 SGHTA, CDR2 FQGNSA. J lost 2 bases, V lost 2 bases, and 5 bases had no gene match. The CDR3 sequence is 16 residues long. CDR3 sequence: CASSLIAGANTGELFF. The CDR3 coding sequence is TGTGCCAGCAGCTTAATCGCGGGAGCCAACACCGGGGAGCTGTTTTTT.

The V gene is TRBV5-5, the J gene TRBJ2-6; 8 nucleotides agree with TRBD1. This CDR3 is 18 amino acids long. Looked up from germline, CDR1 is SGHKS and CDR2 is YYEKEE (reference sequence). With 2 bases clipped from V and 1 base from J, the junction kept 8 bases outside the gene matches. CDR3 region: CASSLQGVGASGANVLTF. DNA for the CDR3: TGTGCCAGCAGCTTACAGGGGGTCGGGGCATCTGGGGCCAACGTCCTGACTTTC. Full variable domain (outside the CDR3, taken from reference TRBV5-5 and TRBJ2-6): DAGVTQSPTHLIKTRGQQVTLRCSPISGHKSVSWYQQVLGQGPQFIFQYYEKEERGRGNFPDRFSARQFPNYSSELNVNALLLGDSALYLCASSLQGVGASGANVLTFGAGSRLTVL.

V and J are TRBV5-4 and TRBJ1-4; weak D call: TRBD1 (6 bases). The CDR3 is 12 residues long. Germline V gene sequence: CDR1 SGHNT, CDR2 YYREEE (reference sequence). Trimming left V 0 bases short and J 15 bases short, with 12 bases between. CDR3 nucleotides: TGTGCCAGCAGCTTGGTTGGGGGCCATGTGTTTTTT. Protein product: CASSLVGGHVFF.

This chain uses TRBV28 with TRBJ2-2, with D unclear. With 3 bases removed from V and 13 bases from J, the gap between germline ends came to 12 bases. Germline CDR1 reads MDHEN; CDR2 reads SYDVKM. The CDR3 covers 12 residues. This CDR3 is CASSLGIGTLFF. The CDR3 coding sequence is TGTGCCAGCAGTTTGGGGATAGGTACGCTGTTTTTT.

The chain uses TRBV9 and TRBJ2-3; D might be TRBD1 (6 bases). The CDR3 loop spans 18 amino acids. V lost 4 bases and J 2 bases, leaving 23 bases between the germline ends. From germline, CDR1 is SGDLS and CDR2 YYNGEE. This CDR3 is CASSSKGDSPTFTDTQYF. The CDR3, as DNA: TGTGCCAGCAGCTCCAAGGGGGATAGCCCAACCTTCACAGATACGCAGTATTTT.

The chain has TRBV27 and TRBJ2-3; D uncertain. Germline V gene data show CDR1 as MNHEY and CDR2 as SMNVEV (reference sequence). The CDR3 is 15 residues long. The V end was cut by 6 bases, the J end by 2 bases, with 15 bases between. CDR3 bases: TGTGCCAGCAGCCCCTCCCTGGCGGCCACAGATACGCAGTATTTT. This translates into CASSPSLAATDTQYF.

This chain links TRBV28 with TRBJ2-5; 10 bases map to TRBD2. Judging by the DNA end, TRBJ2-7 fits better; the J call may be wrong. Germline-derived CDR1 and CDR2 are MDHEN and SYDVKM. The length of the CDR3 is 14 residues. CDR3 amino acids: CASRAAGGSYEQYF. The CDR3 nucleotides are TGTGCCAGCAGGGCAGCGGGAGGGTCCTACGAGCAGTACTTC.

The CDR3, as DNA: TGTGCCAGCAGCGTTTTAAGCGGGGTCTACAATGAGCAGTTCTTC. Protein: CASSVLSGVYNEQFF. The chain combines TRBV9 with TRBJ2-1; TRBD2 aligns across 7 bases. The germline gives CDR1 SGDLS, CDR2 YYNGEE. Trimming took 2 bases from V and 3 from J; bases not matched to a gene: 5. The CDR3 sequence is 15 residues long.

The sample holds one count of this clone. The V call is TRBV5-4, the J call TRBJ1-3; 7 bases line up with TRBD1. V trimming: 2 bases; J trimming: 2 bases; junction bases outside the gene matches: 1. Germline V gene sequence: CDR1 SGHNT, CDR2 YYREEE (reference sequence). CDR3 length equals 14 residues. The CDR3 region has the DNA TGTGCCAGCAGCTTTCAGGGGGCTGGAAACACCATATATTTT. It is translated as CASSFQGAGNTIYF.

The rearrangement uses TRBV19 and TRBJ1-5; 9 positions match TRBD1. Per germline, CDR1 LNHDA and CDR2 SQIVND (reference sequence). This CDR3 contains 15 residues. V gave up 5 bases and J gave up 9 bases; unmatched junction bases: 11. CDR3 sequence reads: CASSAAGQGKGPQHF. CDR3 DNA sequence: TGTGCCAGTAGTGCCGCGGGACAGGGAAAAGGGCCCCAGCATTTT.

The chain carries TRBV5-1 and TRBJ1-1; D is ambiguous. The CDR3 spans 14 residues. The ends were cut back, 2 bases at V and 5 bases at J, with 13 bases in the middle. CDR1 SGHRS and CDR2 YFSETQ come from the germline V gene. Here the CDR3 reads CASSFGIRGTEAFF. The CDR3 nucleotides read TGCGCCAGCAGCTTCGGGATTCGAGGGACTGAAGCTTTCTTT.

V usage is TRBV5-1 and J usage is TRBJ2-5; D not certain. V was cut by 0 bases and J by 1 base, with 7 bases left in between. The CDR3 totals 14 residues. CDR1 SGHRS and CDR2 YFSETQ come from the germline V gene. The CDR3 here is CASSLAGSQETQYF. The CDR3 DNA follows: TGCGCCAGCAGCTTGGCCGGTTCCCAAGAGACCCAGTACTTC.

The chain links TRBV14 to TRBJ2-7; 9 bases map to TRBD1. The CDR3 is made up of 18 amino acids. CDR1 is SGHDN and CDR2 is FVKESK in the germline V gene. The V segment lost 0 bases and the J segment 7 bases; nucleotides outside the gene matches: 16. In DNA form, the CDR3 reads TGTGCCAGCAGCCAAGATGGGCACTGGGGGACAGGGCCCAAAGAGCAGTACTTC. Its protein product is CASSQDGHWGTGPKEQYF.

J is TRBJ2-7 and V is TRBV30, with D unresolved. Germline V lookup: CDR1 GTSNPN, CDR2 SVGIG (reference sequence). The V and J ends lost 2 bases and 4 bases respectively, with 12 bases between them. The CDR3 runs 13 residues. CDR3 nucleotide sequence: TGTGCCTGGAGTAGTGGCATTCTTTACGAGCAGTACTTC. It codes for CAWSSGILYEQYF.

This clone appeared once. This chain uses TRBV7-9 with TRBJ1-1; D gene unclear. The CDR3 has 15 amino acids. Per germline, CDR1 SEHNR and CDR2 FQNEAQ (reference sequence). Trimming cost V 1 base and J 2 bases, with 11 bases left between them. CDR3 residues: CASSLELGRNTEAFF. The DNA for the CDR3 is TGTGCCAGCAGCTTAGAGTTGGGCAGAAACACTGAAGCTTTCTTT.

This clone appeared once. V is TRBV18 and J is TRBJ1-2, with D perhaps TRBD1 (5 bases). The germline V gene has CDR1 KGHSH and CDR2 LQKENI. V lost 4 bases and J 5 bases, leaving 23 bases between the germline ends. This CDR3 has 17 amino acids. The CDR3 coding sequence is TGTGCCAGCTCACGTTATTCCGGGACCCCCAGCGAGTATGGCTACACCTTC. Translated: CASSRYSGTPSEYGYTF.

The chain combines TRBV5-1 with TRBJ2-7, with D perhaps TRBD2 (5 bases). CDR1 is SGHRS and CDR2 is YFSETQ in the germline V gene. The germline V and J ends were trimmed by 4 bases and 5 bases, with 13 bases remaining between them. CDR3 length: 13 amino acids. CDR3 DNA: TGCGCCAGCAGCAGGCGATCCGGGAACGAGCAGTACTTC. Translation gives CASSRRSGNEQYF.

This rearrangement joins TRBV9 to TRBJ2-3; tentative D call: TRBD2 (5 bases). Trimming stripped 6 bases from V and 6 bases from J, with 23 bases between. The CDR3 contains 16 residues. Per the germline V gene, CDR1 is SGDLS and CDR2 is YYNGEE. Written as DNA, the CDR3 is TGTGCCAGCACTTCCACGGGAATCTCCACCTCGGATACGCAGTATTTT. Encoded protein: CASTSTGISTSDTQYF.

CDR3 in DNA: TGTGCCAGCAGCTTAGATCTGCGATTTGAGACGAACACCGGGGAGCTGTTTTTT. Translating gives CASSLDLRFETNTGELFF. V gene TRBV11-3 combines with J gene TRBJ2-2; no clear D gene. The germline V and J ends were trimmed by 0 bases and 0 bases, with 14 bases remaining between them. Germline values: CDR1 SGHNT, CDR2 YENEEA. The CDR3 extends over 18 amino acids.

This clone has more than one count but fewer than ten. This chain links TRBV7-2 with TRBJ2-3; either TRBD1 or TRBD2 may fit D (6 bases each). The germline CDR1 and CDR2 sequences are SGHTA and FQGNSA. The CDR3 length is 15 residues. V was shortened by 3 bases and J by 3 bases, with 13 bases between the two germline ends. DNA of the CDR3: TGTGCCAGCAGCTTGTGGGGGGCGTTAACAGATACGCAGTATTTT. Protein: CASSLWGALTDTQYF.

The chain recombines TRBV25-1 with TRBJ2-5; no clear D gene. CDR1 is MGHDK, CDR2 SYGVNS, per germline. Trimming removed 1 base at V and 1 base at J, with 7 bases between. The CDR3 is 14 residues long. This CDR3 is CASSESVLQETQYF. The CDR3 DNA reads as TGTGCCAGCAGTGAATCGGTACTCCAAGAGACCCAGTACTTC. The full variable domain, its missing parts supplied by reference TRBV25-1 and TRBJ2-5, is EADIYQTPRYLVIGTGKKITLECSQTMGHDKMYWYQQDPGMELHLIHYSYGVNSTEKGDLSSESTVSRIRTEHFPLTLESARPSHTSQYLCASSESVLQETQYFGPGTRLLVL.

This chain connects TRBV9 to TRBJ1-4, with D perhaps TRBD1 (5 bases). Germline-derived CDR1 and CDR2 are SGDLS and YYNGEE. CDR3 length equals 14 residues. Trimming stripped 3 bases from V and 8 bases from J, with 14 bases between. CDR3 coding DNA: TGTGCCAGCAGCGCCTCCAGTCAGGGAGAAAAACTGTTTTTT. Amino acid sequence: CASSASSQGEKLFF. The full variable domain, rest sourced from reference TRBV9 and TRBJ1-4, is DSGVTQTPKHLITATGQRVTLRCSPRSGDLSVYWYQQSLDQGLQFLIQYYNGEERAKGNILERFSAQQFPDLHSELNLSSLELGDSALYFCASSASSQGEKLFFGSGTQLSVL.

This rearrangement joins TRBV5-6 to TRBJ2-7; possible D gene TRBD1, 6 bases. The CDR3 spans 13 residues. The germline gives CDR1 SGHDT, CDR2 YYEEEE. V was cut by 2 bases and J by 5 bases, with 11 bases left in between. The CDR3 spells CASSLTGNHEQYF. CDR3 sequence (DNA): TGTGCCAGCAGCTTAACAGGGAACCACGAGCAGTACTTC.

The chain joins TRBV7-6 to TRBJ2-2; D is uncertain. The CDR3 extends over 14 amino acids. Germline values: CDR1 SGHVS, CDR2 FNYEAQ. Trimming cost V 5 bases and J 7 bases, with 14 bases left between them. The CDR3 region is CASSPLDHGGELFF. CDR3 DNA: TGTGCCAGCAGCCCCCTCGACCATGGCGGGGAGCTGTTTTTT.